Below, 24 T cell receptor beta chains from the same sample are listed, as sequenced in a study of T cells after yellow fever vaccination (dated by TCRdb to between 2018 and 2021). The treatment or condition label on this specimen signifies: live attenuated yellow fever vaccine strain. Preparation of the library involved 5' RACE. TCRdb records Illumina HiSeq 2500 as the sequencer. TCRdb reanalyzed the raw reads on its own, using fastp at Q25 for trimming and MiXCR for clone calling, and kept in-frame beta chains. When rows share a CDR3 protein, they turn into one entry using the most common DNA and genes. This sample lists some 110,000 distinct CDR3 sequences; about 7.4% were detected once. Together, the top ten hold around 2.7% of the sample. Sequencing used CD4+ T cells sorted from PBMCs, obtained roughly 10 days after the first yellow fever vaccination. The receptors stem from a man between 18 and 29 years old who received the YFV17D yellow fever vaccine.

This clonotype was detected ten times or more. The chain combines TRBV6-1 with TRBJ2-3; D is ambiguous. The V and J ends lost 4 bases and 8 bases respectively, with 10 bases between them. CDR1 and CDR2 (germline): MNHNS, SASEGT. The CDR3 has 12 amino acids. The CDR3 nucleotides read TGTGCCAGCAGTGCGAGCCTAGTTACGCAGTATTTT. Its protein product is CASSASLVTQYF.

This clonotype was observed at least ten times. The chain couples TRBV6-5 to TRBJ2-2; D remains ambiguous. The CDR3 contains 16 residues. V was clipped by 0 bases and J by 1 base, with 9 bases between them. The V gene's germline CDR1 is MNHEY and CDR2 SVGAGI. For the CDR3, the DNA is TGTGCCAGCAGTTACTCAGCGAAAAGGAACACCGGGGAGCTGTTTTTT. Amino acids: CASSYSAKRNTGELFF.

This clonotype occurred many times. The CDR3 coding sequence is TGTGCCAGCAGAACCGGACGCTATGGCTACACCTTC. It is translated as CASRTGRYGYTF. The V gene is TRBV12-3 or TRBV12-4, the J gene TRBJ1-2; D is unresolved. CDR3 length equals 12 residues. Deletions cut 6 bases from V and 4 bases from J, with 9 bases between.

This clonotype was found many times. The chain uses TRBV6-1 and TRBJ2-2, with D tentatively TRBD1 or TRBD2 (5 bases each). The V gene's germline CDR1 is MNHNS and CDR2 SASEGT. The germline V and J ends were trimmed by 6 bases and 7 bases, with 18 bases remaining between them. The CDR3 runs to 15 residues. The CDR3 reads CASSPTGAFLGELFF. The CDR3 DNA reads TGTGCCAGCAGCCCTACCGGGGCCTTCCTCGGGGAGCTGTTTTTT.

With respect to this clonotype: This may be a read error: a much more frequent sequence differs by one nucleotide. V is TRBV11-2 and J is TRBJ2-1, with 11 positions matching TRBD2. Unmatched junction bases numbered 17, after V lost 2 bases and J lost 8 bases. This CDR3 is 19 amino acids long. Germline loops: CDR1 SGHAT, CDR2 FQNNGV. This chain's CDR3 is CASSLKVWASGGPAYEQFF. Here the CDR3 DNA reads TGTGCCAGCAGCTTAAAGGTTTGGGCTAGCGGGGGGCCGGCCTATGAGCAGTTCTTC.

This clonotype was recorded at least ten times. The chain employs TRBV7-2 and TRBJ2-3, with D perhaps matching TRBD2 (7 bases). Germline loops: CDR1 SGHTA, CDR2 FQGNSA. The V end lost 6 bases, the J end lost 4 bases, and 8 bases lay between the germline ends. The CDR3 totals 12 residues. CDR3 sequence reads: CASRGGPDTQYF. CDR3 DNA: TGTGCCAGCAGGGGGGGGCCAGATACGCAGTATTTT.

This clonotype appeared many times. The chain recombines TRBV5-1 with TRBJ2-7; D is possibly TRBD2 (5 bases). CDR1 and CDR2 from the germline V gene are SGHRS and YFSETQ. V was cut by 4 bases and J by 2 bases, with 10 bases left in between. The CDR3 consists of 13 residues. The DNA of the CDR3 is TGCGCCAGCAGCCGGACGGGGACCTACGAGCAGTACGTC. Translation: CASSRTGTYEQYV.

This clonotype was observed many times. The chain is built from TRBV2 and TRBJ2-2; D remains unclear. CDR3 length: 13 amino acids. CDR1 and CDR2 from the germline V gene are SNHLY and FYNNEI. With 2 bases removed from V and 3 bases from J, the gap between germline ends came to 4 bases. CDR3 nucleotide sequence: TGTGCCAGCAGTGAAATGGACACCGGGGAGCTGTTTTTT. Translated: CASSEMDTGELFF.

This clonotype was recorded at least ten times. V is TRBV20-1 and J is TRBJ2-7; D is uncertain. V lost 6 bases and J 1 base, leaving 4 bases between the germline ends. The length of the CDR3 is 10 residues. Germline V gene lookup returns CDR1 DFQATT and CDR2 SNEGSKA (reference sequence). The CDR3 reads CSAGSYEQYV. The CDR3 DNA reads as TGCAGTGCCGGATCCTACGAGCAGTACGTC.

This clonotype was seen a few times. The chain links TRBV7-3 to TRBJ1-1, with D perhaps TRBD1 (6 bases). The CDR3 runs 15 residues. V was pared by 4 bases and J by 3 bases, with 15 bases between. CDR1 and CDR2 from the germline V gene are SGHTA and FQGTGA. As DNA, the CDR3 is TGTGCCAGCAGCTCCCATCCAGGGGTTGACACTGAAGCTTTCTTT. It encodes CASSSHPGVDTEAFF.

This rearrangement joins TRBV12-3 or TRBV12-4 to TRBJ2-7; 11 nucleotides match TRBD1. The CDR3 is 14 residues long. The V segment lost 7 bases and the J segment 0 bases; nucleotides outside the gene matches: 2. Here the CDR3 reads CASTGQGASYEQYF. In DNA form, the CDR3 reads TGTGCCAGCACCGGACAGGGGGCCTCCTACGAGCAGTACTTC.

The table lists this clonotype with many counts. V usage is TRBV20-1 and J usage is TRBJ2-5; TRBD2 matches 7 bases. The CDR3 spans 13 residues. Germline V gene lookup returns CDR1 DFQATT and CDR2 SNEGSKA (reference sequence). V lost 2 bases and J lost 5; bases outside the gene matches: 5. CDR3: CSARHSGQETQYF. DNA for the CDR3: TGCAGTGCTAGACATAGCGGGCAGGAGACCCAGTACTTC.

This clonotype came up many times. The chain is built from TRBV28 and TRBJ1-2; D gene uncertain. This CDR3 has 14 amino acids. Germline V gene sequence: CDR1 MDHEN, CDR2 SYDVKM. V was shortened by 7 bases and J by 5 bases, with 17 bases between the two germline ends. In DNA, the CDR3 is TGTGCCAGCACCGATGGGGTAGAATTGTATGGCTACACCTTC. This translates into CASTDGVELYGYTF.

J is TRBJ2-2 and V is TRBV5-1; maybe TRBD2 (6 bases). Germline loops: CDR1 SGHRS, CDR2 YFSETQ. CDR3 size: 18 residues. The V end lost 2 bases, the J end lost 4 bases, and 21 bases lay between the germline ends. As DNA, the CDR3 is TGCGCCAGCAGCTTTCTGGCAGGCGCTAGGGGAGGCACCGGGGAGCTGTTTTTT. Amino acids: CASSFLAGARGGTGELFF.

This clonotype occurred many times. The chain uses TRBV20-1 and TRBJ2-5, with TRBD1 matching over 8 bases. The CDR3 extends over 13 amino acids. The J segment lost 4 bases and the V segment lost 4 bases, leaving 5 bases of the junction unmatched. CDR1 DFQATT and CDR2 SNEGSKA come from the germline V gene (reference sequence). In nucleotides, the CDR3 is TGCAGTGCTAAACGACAGGGGAGAGAGACCCAGTACTTC. It encodes CSAKRQGRETQYF.

This clonotype was observed many times. The chain employs TRBV7-2 and TRBJ1-3; weak D call: TRBD1 (5 bases). Germline CDR1 reads SGHTA; CDR2 reads FQGNSA. The CDR3 is 15 residues long. Between the trimmed V and J ends, which lost 1 base and 2 bases, there was a span of 9 bases. CDR3 in amino acids: CASSLVGRAGNTIYF. The CDR3 bases are TGTGCCAGCAGCTTAGTCGGCAGGGCTGGAAACACCATATATTTT. Together with reference TRBV7-2 and TRBJ1-3, the CDR3 gives the full variable domain: GAGVSQSPSNKVTEKGKDVELRCDPISGHTALYWYRQSLGQGLEFLIYFQGNSAPDKSGLPSDRFSAERTGGSVSTLTIQRTQQEDSAVYLCASSLVGRAGNTIYFGEGSWLTVV.

This sequence joins TRBV2 and TRBJ1-2; D is unclear. Trimming cost V 2 bases and J 7 bases, with 8 bases left between them. CDR3 length: 12 residues. Germline CDR1 SNHLY, CDR2 FYNNEI. CDR3 DNA sequence: TGTGCCAGCAGTGAACAGTCGGGTGGCTACACCTTC. Translation: CASSEQSGGYTF.

In its sample, this clonotype ranks as medium-sized. J is TRBJ2-3 and V is TRBV7-2; D unclear. This CDR3 spans 13 amino acids. Trimming cost V 1 base and J 1 base, with 3 bases left between them. In germline, CDR1 is SGHTA, CDR2 FQGNSA. The CDR3 DNA reads TGTGCCAGCAGCTTAGGGGGCACAGATACGCAGTATTTT. Protein sequence: CASSLGGTDTQYF.

The chain uses TRBV6-2 or TRBV6-3 and TRBJ2-7, with 8 bases aligning to TRBD1. The CDR3 runs to 17 residues. The germline V gene encodes CDR1 MNHEY and CDR2 SVGEGT. Germline trimming cut 6 bases from V and 4 bases from J; bases unmatched to any gene: 17. This CDR3 reads CASSPHRPGQVPYEQYF. The CDR3 DNA reads as TGTGCCAGCAGCCCCCATCGACCGGGACAGGTCCCTTACGAGCAGTACTTC.

This clonotype appeared many times. The CDR3 bases are TGTGCCAGCAGTTCTCGGATTCTAGCGGGGGGGCCGGAGACCCAGTACTTC. It specifies CASSSRILAGGPETQYF. The rearrangement uses TRBV12-3 or TRBV12-4 and TRBJ2-5, with 12 bases aligning to TRBD2. V shed 4 bases, J shed 5 bases, and the junction held 11 bases outside the gene matches. There are 17 residues in the CDR3.

This clonotype was picked up a small number of times. The rearrangement links TRBV6-6 to TRBJ1-5; D is unclear. Germline assignment: CDR1 MNHNY and CDR2 SVGAGI (reference sequence). Trimming removed 11 bases from V and 16 bases from J, with 21 bases in between. The CDR3 covers 11 residues. CDR3 nucleotide sequence: TGTGCCGCTTTCTCCGGGCCAGCCCGACATTTT. This codes for CAAFSGPARHF.

This clonotype was found a few times. This chain links TRBV23-1 with TRBJ2-7; 7 bases agree with TRBD1. TRBV23-1 is flagged as an ORF with uncertain function. J lost 5 bases, V lost 2 bases, and 3 bases had no gene match. The CDR3 has 13 residues. The CDR3 loop is CASSQDTGDEQYV. In nucleotides, the CDR3 is TGCGCCAGCAGTCAAGACACAGGGGACGAGCAGTACGTC.

There are many counts of this clonotype. The chain has TRBV5-4 and TRBJ2-1, with a tentative D call TRBD2 (6 bases). The CDR3 consists of 15 residues. Trimming pared 3 bases from V and 1 base from J, leaving 11 bases between. From germline, CDR1 is SGHNT and CDR2 YYREEE (reference sequence). The CDR3 DNA is TGTGCCAGCAGCTCAAACGGGGGTTCCTACAATGAGCAGTTCTTC. Protein: CASSSNGGSYNEQFF.

In this sample, this clonotype turned up many times. The chain uses TRBV7-3 and TRBJ2-3; 8 bases are shared with TRBD1. Unmatched junction bases numbered 7, after V lost 5 bases and J lost 3 bases. The CDR3 totals 15 residues. The germline gives CDR1 SGHTA, CDR2 FQGTGA. The CDR3 bases are TGTGCCAGCAGCCTAGACAGGGGTAGTACAGATACGCAGTATTTT. Translating gives CASSLDRGSTDTQYF.